The clone carrying this T cell receptor beta chain came up many times. TCRdb re-derived calls from the 5' RACE reads in MiXCR, one entry per CDR3 protein. This table has some 10,000 distinct CDR3 sequences, roughly 5.1% appearing once. This record comes from a study of spatial heterogeneity in lung cancer. Described time point: sample taken at primary tumor resection. Researchers sequenced whole RNA taken from tumor, nontumor lung or frozen PBMC without sorting. The CDR3 runs to 13 residues. The germline V and J ends were trimmed by 7 bases and 0 bases, with 4 bases remaining between them. This TCR was recovered from a male donor with early-stage non-small cell lung cancer. This sample comprised PBMCs, obtained at surgery. J is TRBJ2-6 and V is TRBV12-3 or TRBV12-4; D unresolved. The CDR3 loop is CASKISGANVLTF. CDR3 DNA: TGTGCCAGCAAAATCTCTGGGGCCAACGTCCTGACTTTC.